This T cell receptor beta chain was obtained from a study of blood T cell repertoires in COVID-19. Study details: Both acute and convalescent COVID-19 samples were obtained from the United States, Italy and Spain.

Germline-derived CDR1 and CDR2 are WNHNN and SYGVQD (reference sequence). The CDR3 length is 15 residues. The V gene end was trimmed by 0 bases and the J gene end by 7 bases; junction bases not matched to a gene: 3. Original processing methods: The assay estimated nucleated cells by amplifying reference gene primers. Clones were read by immunoSEQ multiplex PCR, and TCRdb kept only the in-frame ones, dropping some. D and trimming were read from the DNA, whereas the V and J calls and clone size are those reported in that table. The data contain tens of thousands of clones, around 86% of them singletons.

The J gene is TRBJ2-1, the V gene TRBV10-1; 10 bases are shared with TRBD1. The sequencing sample was made of peripheral blood. The source of this sequence is a human donor in a cohort sampled during active COVID-19. This CDR3 reads CASSESGTGVNEQFF. DNA of the CDR3: TGCGCCAGCAGTGAGTCCGGGACAGGGGTTAATGAGCAGTTCTTC.